The 22 T cell receptor beta chains below all came from one sample that was sequenced in a study of T cells in tuberculosis. Time point defined: new active TB diagnosis, blood taken before or within 7 days of starting treatment. Sequencing was performed with immunoSEQ multiplex PCR; in TCRdb, only in-frame clones are kept and a portion is missing. The data show under 30,000 clones, about 91% seen once. Sample: PBMCs, taken at tuberculosis diagnosis. All receptors come from an adult with tuberculosis.

V is TRBV19 and J is TRBJ1-1, with 7 positions matching TRBD1. The CDR3 runs to 15 residues. V lost 10 bases to trimming and J lost 5 bases; unmatched junction nucleotides: 16. Germline V gene lookup returns CDR1 LNHDA and CDR2 SQIVND (reference sequence). CDR3 in DNA: TGTGCCACCCAAGACAGGGAAGATTGGGGGACTGAAGCTTTCTTT. Translated: CATQDREDWGTEAFF.

V is TRBV30 and J is TRBJ2-1; TRBD2 matches 9 bases. The CDR3 is made up of 15 amino acids. CDR1 is GTSNPN, CDR2 SVGIG, per germline (reference sequence). Trimming removed 2 bases from V and 10 bases from J; junction bases left unmatched: 12. As DNA, the CDR3 is TGTGCCTGGAGTTTTTTGGGCGGGGGGGCCAGGGAGCAGTTCTTC. Protein sequence: CAWSFLGGGAREQFF.

This clone occurred a few times. The rearrangement uses TRBV5-4 and TRBJ2-1; TRBD2 matches at 9 bases. Per germline, CDR1 SGHNT and CDR2 YYREEE (reference sequence). This CDR3 spans 14 amino acids. J was trimmed by 8 bases and V by 0 bases; bases with no gene match: 3. The CDR3 sequence is CASSLVAGGHEQFF. CDR3 nucleotides: TGTGCCAGCAGCTTGGTGGCGGGGGGGCATGAGCAGTTCTTC.

A single count supports this clone. The genes are TRBV5-1 and TRBJ2-5, with 13 nucleotides matching TRBD2. Per germline, CDR1 SGHRS and CDR2 YFSETQ. Losses at the gene ends were 3 bases for V and 3 bases for J; bases not matched to a gene: 2. The CDR3 extends over 15 amino acids. CDR3 DNA: TGCGCCAGCAGCTCCGGGACTAGCGGGAAAGAGACCCAGTACTTC. This encodes CASSSGTSGKETQYF.

The chain carries TRBV5-6 and TRBJ2-7; no definite D call. Trimming shortened V by 4 bases and J by 1 base, and 9 bases separated the two germline ends. The germline V gene has CDR1 SGHDT and CDR2 YYEEEE. The length of the CDR3 is 13 residues. The CDR3 DNA is TGTGCCAGCAGCCCCAGTATATCCTACGAGCAGTACTTC. Residues: CASSPSISYEQYF.

The V and J genes are TRBV7-9 and TRBJ2-7; 8 nucleotides match TRBD2. V trimming: 6 bases; J trimming: 4 bases; junction bases outside the gene matches: 5. The germline V gene encodes CDR1 SEHNR and CDR2 FQNEAQ (reference sequence). The CDR3 totals 13 residues. The CDR3 DNA is TGTGCCAGCAGGGGAGCTAGCGGGTACGAGCAGTACTTC. Protein: CASRGASGYEQYF.

J is TRBJ1-1 and V is TRBV11-2, with no clear D. V was shortened by 5 bases and J by 3 bases, with 16 bases between the two germline ends. CDR1 is SGHAT and CDR2 is FQNNGV in the germline V gene. The CDR3 is made up of 15 amino acids. CDR3 bases: TGTGCCAGCAGCCCTAGATCCGGGGTTTACACTGAAGCTTTCTTT. It specifies CASSPRSGVYTEAFF.

J is TRBJ2-1 and V is TRBV27; D may be TRBD2 (6 bases). Germline-derived CDR1 and CDR2 are MNHEY and SMNVEV (reference sequence). The CDR3 consists of 17 residues. The ends were cut back, 2 bases at V and 4 bases at J, with 18 bases in the middle. This chain's CDR3 is CASSLPPWAGPYNEQFF. CDR3 bases: TGTGCCAGCAGTTTACCCCCCTGGGCGGGACCGTACAATGAGCAGTTCTTC.

The chain's CDR3 is CASSPQASGTDTQYF. DNA of the CDR3: TGTGCCAGCAGCCCGCAGGCTAGCGGCACAGATACGCAGTATTTT. The rearrangement uses TRBV9 and TRBJ2-3; tentatively, D is TRBD2 (6 bases). The CDR3 is made up of 15 amino acids. In germline, CDR1 is SGDLS, CDR2 YYNGEE. V lost 4 bases and J 1 base, leaving 13 bases between the germline ends. The variable domain in full, completed from reference TRBV9 and TRBJ2-3, reads DSGVTQTPKHLITATGQRVTLRCSPRSGDLSVYWYQQSLDQGLQFLIQYYNGEERAKGNILERFSAQQFPDLHSELNLSSLELGDSALYFCASSPQASGTDTQYFGPGTRLTVL.

The chain recombines TRBV5-1 with TRBJ1-4, with D perhaps matching TRBD1 (6 bases). Germline lookup yields CDR1 SGHRS and CDR2 YFSETQ. The length of the CDR3 is 14 residues. V was trimmed by 5 bases and J by 2 bases, leaving 10 bases between them. The DNA of the CDR3 is TGCGCCAGCAGGGGGGCAGGGACTAATGAAAAACTGTTTTTT. Amino acids: CASRGAGTNEKLFF. Filled out from reference TRBV5-1 and TRBJ1-4, the complete variable domain reads KAGVTQTPRYLIKTRGQQVTLSCSPISGHRSVSWYQQTPGQGLQFLFEYFSETQRNKGNFPGRFSGRQFSNSRSEMNVSTLELGDSALYLCASRGAGTNEKLFFGSGTQLSVL.

The rearrangement links TRBV18 to TRBJ2-3, with 9 nucleotides matching TRBD1. Per the germline V gene, CDR1 is KGHSH and CDR2 is LQKENI. The CDR3 totals 16 residues. With V trimmed by 1 base and J by 2 bases, 4 bases remained unmatched. The CDR3 sequence is CASSPRRTGDTDTQYF. The CDR3 bases are TGTGCCAGCTCACCACGGCGGACAGGGGACACAGATACGCAGTATTTT.

This rearrangement joins TRBV28 to TRBJ1-3, with TRBD1 matching 7 bases. V shed 7 bases, J shed 0 bases, and the junction held 18 bases outside the gene matches. CDR1 MDHEN and CDR2 SYDVKM come from the germline V gene. This CDR3 is built from 19 residues. The CDR3 DNA reads TGTGCCAGCACCATTCACCAGGTTCGGGACAGATTCTCTGGAAACACCATATATTTT. It encodes CASTIHQVRDRFSGNTIYF.

The rearrangement joins TRBV5-1 to TRBJ2-4, with 9 bases identical to TRBD1. With 4 bases clipped from V and 8 bases from J, the junction kept 4 bases outside the gene matches. Looked up from germline, CDR1 is SGHRS and CDR2 is YFSETQ. The CDR3 length is 13 residues. The CDR3 protein is CASSPRQGDIQYF. In DNA, the CDR3 is TGCGCCAGCAGCCCCCGACAGGGGGACATTCAGTACTTC.

The chain uses TRBV6-6 and TRBJ2-7; tentative D call: TRBD1 (6 bases). CDR1 is MNHNY and CDR2 is SVGAGI in the germline V gene (reference sequence). The CDR3 runs 13 residues. V lost 4 bases and J 1 base, leaving 8 bases between the germline ends. CDR3 coding DNA: TGTGCCAGCAGTTTGGACAGATCCTACGAGCAGTACTTC. This gives the protein CASSLDRSYEQYF.

The chain joins TRBV4-2 to TRBJ2-1, with D tentatively TRBD1 (5 bases). With 0 bases removed from V and 6 bases from J, the gap between germline ends came to 12 bases. The CDR3 loop spans 15 amino acids. The germline V gene encodes CDR1 LGHNA and CDR2 YNFKEQ. The CDR3 bases are TGTGCCAGCAGCCAAGATTTGACAGACTCCAATGAGCAGTTCTTC. Translating gives CASSQDLTDSNEQFF.

The gene calls are TRBV2 and TRBJ2-2, with D tentatively TRBD1 (6 bases). Trimming pared 6 bases from V and 3 bases from J, leaving 8 bases between. This CDR3 has 13 amino acids. Per germline, CDR1 SNHLY and CDR2 FYNNEI. CDR3 protein: CASRDSYTGELFF. The CDR3 DNA reads TGTGCCAGCAGGGACAGCTACACCGGGGAGCTGTTTTTT.

The V and J genes are TRBV10-2 and TRBJ2-7; TRBD1 is a possible D gene (5 bases). V was shortened by 8 bases and J by 2 bases, with 13 bases between the two germline ends. This CDR3 is built from 13 residues. CDR1 and CDR2 (germline): WSHSY, SAAADI. CDR3 bases: TGCGCCAGCTCGACAGCGTATACCTACGAGCAGTACTTC. It codes for CASSTAYTYEQYF.

The rearrangement links TRBV5-6 to TRBJ1-2; tentatively, D is TRBD1 (6 bases). With 4 bases removed from V and 5 bases from J, the gap between germline ends came to 15 bases. CDR3 length equals 14 residues. Per the germline V gene, CDR1 is SGHDT and CDR2 is YYEEEE. The CDR3 bases are TGTGCCAGCAGCACGACACAGGGATTGTATGGCTACACCTTC. It translates to CASSTTQGLYGYTF.

The chain is built from TRBV10-3 and TRBJ1-4; 8 nucleotides line up with TRBD1. The J segment lost 5 bases and the V segment lost 2 bases, leaving 4 bases of the junction unmatched. CDR1 and CDR2 from the germline V gene are ENHRY and SYGVKD. CDR3 length equals 15 residues. The CDR3 sequence: CAISETDRANEKLFF. CDR3 bases: TGTGCCATCAGTGAGACGGACAGGGCGAATGAAAAACTGTTTTTT.

V usage is TRBV28 and J usage is TRBJ2-1, with 11 bases lining up with TRBD2. There are 14 residues in the CDR3. J lost 3 bases, V lost 7 bases, and 2 bases had no gene match. The germline CDR1 and CDR2 sequences are MDHEN and SYDVKM. DNA for the CDR3: TGTGCCAGCACCGGGACTAGCGGCTACAATGAGCAGTTCTTC. It specifies CASTGTSGYNEQFF. The full variable domain, in which reference TRBV28 and TRBJ2-1 provide the parts outside the CDR3, is DVKVTQSSRYLVKRTGEKVFLECVQDMDHENMFWYRQDPGLGLRLIYFSYDVKMKEKGDIPEGYSVSREKKERFSLILESASTNQTSMYLCASTGTSGYNEQFFGPGTRLTVL.

The rearrangement joins TRBV19 to TRBJ2-4, with D uncertain. The V gene's germline CDR1 is LNHDA and CDR2 SQIVND (reference sequence). The ends were cut back, 5 bases at V and 8 bases at J, with 13 bases in the middle. This CDR3 is built from 13 residues. This CDR3 reads CASSLLPEDIQYF. In DNA form, the CDR3 reads TGTGCCAGTAGTTTACTCCCCGAAGACATTCAGTACTTC. Complete variable domain (other parts from reference TRBV19 and TRBJ2-4): DGGITQSPKYLFRKEGQNVTLSCEQNLNHDAMYWYRQDPGQGLRLIYYSQIVNDFQKGDIAEGYSVSREKKESFPLTVTSAQKNPTAFYLCASSLLPEDIQYFGAGTRLSVL.

V gene TRBV7-6 combines with J gene TRBJ2-3; 9 nucleotides align to TRBD2. V dropped 2 bases and J dropped 0; count of bases not matched to a gene: 9. Germline CDR1 reads SGHVS; CDR2 reads FNYEAQ. This CDR3 has 18 residues. The CDR3 protein is CASSLLGRSGGSTDTQYF. As DNA, the CDR3 is TGTGCCAGCAGCTTATTAGGACGCAGCGGGGGGAGCACAGATACGCAGTATTTT.